This paragraph reports one TCR beta chain. The antigen is unknown. These data originate in a study of OX40 agonist ivuxolimab in advanced cancers. For the study at large: Ivuxolimab is an agonistic anti-OX40 (CD134) antibody, and patients were treated with it. At roughly 80% male, the cohort had a mean age of 60 years, ranging from about 23 to 80. Study-wide results and caveats: Normalized expansion of T-cell clones was also low for some nonresponders.

The germline gives CDR1 SGHTA, CDR2 FQGTGA. Trimming removed 5 bases from V and 4 bases from J; junction bases left unmatched: 3. CDR3 size: 14 residues. The repertoire was sequenced with immunoSEQ multiplex PCR; TCRdb's copy has only in-frame clones and lacks some. Of tens of thousands of clones in the sample, around 85% are singletons; the top ten hold about an eighth. The chain carries TRBV7-3 and TRBJ2-3; 10 positions agree with TRBD2. The sequence came from an adult with an advanced solid tumor such as melanoma, head and neck, liver or kidney cancer. The sample consisted of CD4+ or CD8+ T cells sorted from blood, taken in a trial of the OX40 agonist ivuxolimab. CDR3 sequence reads: CASSISGGADTQYF. In DNA, the CDR3 is TGTGCCAGCAGCATCAGCGGGGGGGCAGATACGCAGTATTTT.